The rows below give T cell receptor beta chains drawn from one sample of a study of blood T cell repertoires in COVID-19. Generated by immunoSEQ multiplex PCR, the TCRdb table keeps only in-frame clones and is missing some. This table has 140,000 to 150,000 clones, 87% appearing once. The source material was PBMCs or T cells enriched from blood (not recorded which). The receptor set was obtained from a man in his 60s who had recovered from COVID-19. CDR3s include the opening cysteine and the closing phenylalanine or tryptophan.

>TRBJ2-3|14|TRBV11-1
CASSLFQAEDTQYF
>TRBJ1-4|14|TRBV28
CASRKDRGNEKLFF
>TRBJ1-1|18|TRBV11-2
CASSFPRGDRGLVTEAFF
>TRBJ2-1|17|TRBV12-5
CASAGRDGLAGEGEQFF
>TRBJ2-3|15|TRBV9
CASSWRSGTTDTQYF
>TRBJ1-5|17|TRBV19
CASSIAPGPGGNQPQHF
>TRBJ2-5|16|TRBV5-1
CASSSRSDRAQETQYF
>TRBJ1-1|15|TRBV2
CASSEYGERDTEAFF
>TRBJ1-4|16|TRBV18
CASSPSEVATNEKLFF
>TRBJ2-1|15|TRBV28
CASSPPWGVGSEQFF
>TRBJ2-1|14|TRBV29-1
CSSQGGGRSGEQFF
>TRBJ1-5|14|TRBV19
CASSRFTGNQPQHF
>TRBJ1-1|13|TRBV5-5
CASSLEVETEAFF
>TRBJ2-5|13|TRBV11-1
CASSRTGQETQYF
>TRBJ2-1|17|TRBV28
CASSIPRTGVIWDEQFF
>TRBJ1-3|16|TRBV6-5
CASSFRGASSGNTIYF
>TRBJ1-5|14|TRBV27
CASSWGRENQPQHF
>TRBJ1-3|13|TRBV7-9
CASSPPPGDTIYF
>TRBJ1-1|14|TRBV9
CASSEGVLNTEAFF
>TRBJ1-2|14|TRBV24-1
CATSDPPRDYGYTF
>TRBJ2-7|13|TRBV2
CASGTVGSYEQYF
>TRBJ1-2|14|TRBV1
CTSEKPGVFYGYTF
>TRBJ1-6|14|TRBV27
CASSRQGHNSPLHF
>TRBJ1-2|13|TRBV6-5
CASSYAGNYGYTF
>TRBJ1-4|13|TRBV11-2
CASSLVGGAKLFF
>TRBJ1-5|14|TRBV6-4
CASSPTGNNQPQHF
>TRBJ1-3|13|TRBV28
CASSPHSGNTIYF
>TRBJ2-7|14|TRBV5-5
CASSLLDRAYEQYF
>TRBJ2-7|15|TRBV7-3
CASSLKGQVLREQYF
>TRBJ2-7|12|TRBV28
CATRQGGYEQYF
>TRBJ2-2|16|TRBV6-5
CASSYSPDRSNGELFF
>TRBJ1-1|11|TRBV7-9
CASSPDRGAFF
>TRBJ2-1|18|TRBV27
CASSLRTAGVGGGNEQFF
>TRBJ2-2|14|TRBV19
CAISPGVGTGELFF
>TRBJ2-1|11|TRBV9
CASSVGAEQFF
>TRBJ2-1|16|TRBV28
CASSSTSGGQYNEQFF
>TRBJ2-5|13|TRBV5-6
CASSLLAKETQYF
>TRBJ2-7|13|TRBV7-6
CASSFSRDREQYF
>TRBJ1-2|19|TRBV18
CASSLTAITGVGPNYGYTF
>TRBJ2-7|14|TRBV5-4
CASSPVGQTYEQYF
>TRBJ1-6|13|TRBV28
CASSWTDNSPLHF
>TRBJ2-7|13|TRBV27
CASGRGGSYEQYF
>TRBJ1-6|18|TRBV7-9
CASSGSLGASSYNSPLHF
>TRBJ2-3|13|TRBV27
CASSSAGPDTQYF
>TRBJ2-3|12|TRBV28
CASRSRPDTQYF
>TRBJ2-5|14|TRBV5-6
CASRLAGGQETQYF
>TRBJ1-5|14|TRBV6-5
CASRGQSRNQPQHF
>TRBJ2-3|14|TRBV5-4
CASSLFGPTDTQYF
>TRBJ1-4|13|TRBV12-3/TRBV12-4
CASSSQGREKLFF
>TRBJ2-5|15|TRBV27
CASMAQGRTGETQYF